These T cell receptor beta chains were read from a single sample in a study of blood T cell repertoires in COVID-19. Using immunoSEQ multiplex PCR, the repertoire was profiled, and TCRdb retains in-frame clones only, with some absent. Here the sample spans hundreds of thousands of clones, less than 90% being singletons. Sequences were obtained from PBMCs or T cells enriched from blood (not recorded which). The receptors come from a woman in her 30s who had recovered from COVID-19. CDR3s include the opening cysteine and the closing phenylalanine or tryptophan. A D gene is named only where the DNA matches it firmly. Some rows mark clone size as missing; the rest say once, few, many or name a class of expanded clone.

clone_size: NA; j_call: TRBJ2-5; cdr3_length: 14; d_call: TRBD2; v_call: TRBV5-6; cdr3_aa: CASNPRSGGETQYF; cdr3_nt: TGTGCCAGCAACCCCAGGAGCGGGGGAGAGACCCAGTACTTC
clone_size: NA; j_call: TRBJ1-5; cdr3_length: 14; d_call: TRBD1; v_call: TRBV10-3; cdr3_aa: CAISGGDRNQPQHF; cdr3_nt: TGTGCCATCAGTGGGGGGGACAGAAATCAGCCCCAGCATTTT
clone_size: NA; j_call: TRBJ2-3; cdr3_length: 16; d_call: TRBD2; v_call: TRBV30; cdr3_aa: CAWSVGTSGGGDTQYF; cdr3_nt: TGTGCCTGGAGTGTAGGGACTAGCGGGGGTGGTGATACGCAGTATTTT
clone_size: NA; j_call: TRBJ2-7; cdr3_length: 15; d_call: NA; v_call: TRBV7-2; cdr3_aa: CASSLMSGGGYEQYF; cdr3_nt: TGTGCCAGCAGCTTAATGTCGGGGGGCGGCTACGAGCAGTACTTC
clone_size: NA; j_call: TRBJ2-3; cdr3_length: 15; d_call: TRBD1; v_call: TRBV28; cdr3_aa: CASRTGGLGTDTQYF; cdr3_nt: TGTGCCAGCAGGACAGGGGGACTTGGCACAGATACGCAGTATTTT
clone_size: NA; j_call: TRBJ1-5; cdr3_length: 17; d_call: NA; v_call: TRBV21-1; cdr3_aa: CASSKDGGITGDQPQHF; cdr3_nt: TGTGCCAGCAGCAAAGACGGCGGGATTACAGGGGACCAGCCCCAGCATTTT
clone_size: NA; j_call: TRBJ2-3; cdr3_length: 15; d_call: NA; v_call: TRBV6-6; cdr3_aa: CASSRAGASTDTQYF; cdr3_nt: TGTGCCAGCAGCCGTGCAGGGGCCAGCACAGATACGCAGTATTTT
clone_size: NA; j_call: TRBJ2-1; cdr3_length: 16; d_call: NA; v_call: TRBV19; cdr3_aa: CASSITGISSYNEQFF; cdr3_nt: TGTGCCAGTAGTATAACGGGGATAAGCTCCTACAATGAGCAGTTCTTC
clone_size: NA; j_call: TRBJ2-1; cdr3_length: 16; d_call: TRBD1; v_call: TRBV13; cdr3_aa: CASSTSLGQRDNEQFF; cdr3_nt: TGTGCCAGCAGCACAAGCTTGGGACAGCGTGATAATGAGCAGTTCTTC
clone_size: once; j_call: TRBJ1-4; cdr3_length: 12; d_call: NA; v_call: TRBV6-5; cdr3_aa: CASRRPNEKLFF; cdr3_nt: TGTGCCAGCAGGCGTCCTAATGAAAAACTGTTTTTT
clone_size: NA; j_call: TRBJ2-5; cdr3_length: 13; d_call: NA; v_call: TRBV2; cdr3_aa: CASNGGAQETQYF; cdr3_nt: TGTGCCAGCAACGGCGGGGCCCAAGAGACCCAGTACTTC
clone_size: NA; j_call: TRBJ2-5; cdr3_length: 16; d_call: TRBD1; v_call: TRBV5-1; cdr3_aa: CASSLGLDRGQETQYF; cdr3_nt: TGCGCCAGCAGCTTGGGACTGGACAGGGGGCAAGAGACCCAGTACTTC
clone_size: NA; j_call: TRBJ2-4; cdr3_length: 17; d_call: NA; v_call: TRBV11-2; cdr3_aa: CASSLEMGRGAKNIQYF; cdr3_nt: TGTGCCAGCAGCTTAGAAATGGGCAGGGGAGCCAAAAACATTCAGTACTTC
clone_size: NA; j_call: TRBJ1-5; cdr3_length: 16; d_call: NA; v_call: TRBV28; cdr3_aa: CASSFFRGASNQPQHF; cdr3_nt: TGTGCCAGCAGTTTTTTCAGGGGCGCTAGCAATCAGCCCCAGCATTTT
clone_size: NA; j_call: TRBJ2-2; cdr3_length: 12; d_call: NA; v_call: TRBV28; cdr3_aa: CASRSSNRELFF; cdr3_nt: TGTGCCAGCAGGAGTAGCAACCGGGAGCTGTTTTTT
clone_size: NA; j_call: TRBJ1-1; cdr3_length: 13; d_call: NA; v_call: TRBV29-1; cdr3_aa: CSDVHTGGTEAFF; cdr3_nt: TGCAGCGATGTCCATACAGGCGGCACTGAAGCTTTCTTT
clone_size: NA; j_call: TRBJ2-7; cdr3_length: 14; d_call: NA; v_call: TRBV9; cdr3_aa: CASSVGAGPYEQYF; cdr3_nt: TGTGCCAGCAGCGTAGGGGCTGGTCCCTACGAGCAGTACTTC
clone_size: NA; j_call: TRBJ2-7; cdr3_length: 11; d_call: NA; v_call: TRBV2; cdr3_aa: CASRIQWLQYF; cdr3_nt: TGTGCCAGCAGGATCCAGTGGTTACAGTACTTC